Each of the 21 T cell receptor beta chains below was sequenced from the same sample in a study of beta chain features in type 1 diabetes. Reverse transcription of all isolated RNA meant that expressed TCRB transcripts were sequenced. Here immunoSEQ multiplex PCR was the method, and the copy in TCRdb shows in-frame clones only, minus some. The sample has 680,000 or so clones, 15% seen once. Sequenced material: naive CD4+ T cells from blood. These receptors originate from a man younger than 35 in good health.

The chain couples TRBV5-6 to TRBJ2-7, with no clear D. CDR3 length equals 11 residues. Trimming removed 0 bases at V and 10 bases at J, with 8 bases between. The V gene's germline CDR1 is SGHDT and CDR2 YYEEEE. CDR3 sequence (DNA): TGTGCCAGCAGCTTGGCGGCAGCACAGTACTTC. Encoded protein: CASSLAAAQYF. Full variable domain (missing parts from reference TRBV5-6 and TRBJ2-7): DAGVTQSPTHLIKTRGQQVTLRCSPKSGHDTVSWYQQALGQGPQFIFQYYEEEERQRGNFPDRFSGHQFPNYSSELNVNALLLGDSALYLCASSLAAAQYFGPGTRLTVT.

The rearrangement joins TRBV27 to TRBJ2-5; TRBD2 aligns across 8 bases. Losses at the gene ends were 4 bases for V and 1 base for J; bases not matched to a gene: 5. The CDR3 extends over 15 amino acids. CDR1 is MNHEY, CDR2 SMNVEV, per germline (reference sequence). This CDR3 is CASSSPGLGQETQYF. DNA of the CDR3: TGTGCCAGCAGTTCCCCGGGACTAGGCCAAGAGACCCAGTACTTC.

The V gene is TRBV11-2, the J gene TRBJ2-7; no clear D. CDR1 and CDR2 from the germline V gene are SGHAT and FQNNGV. This CDR3 is built from 13 residues. V was cut by 3 bases and J by 5 bases, with 11 bases left in between. The DNA for the CDR3 is TGTGCCAGCAGCTTCGAAAGGAACCACGAGCAGTACTTC. It specifies CASSFERNHEQYF.

This chain links TRBV19 with TRBJ2-7; TRBD1 is a possible D gene (5 bases). The CDR3 length is 14 residues. Trimming shortened V by 7 bases and J by 0 bases, and 13 bases separated the two germline ends. The V gene's germline CDR1 is LNHDA and CDR2 SQIVND (reference sequence). This CDR3 is CASKTQGGSYEQYF. The CDR3 nucleotides are TGTGCCAGTAAAACTCAGGGTGGCTCCTACGAGCAGTACTTC.

The CDR3 DNA reads as TGCGCCAGCAGCCAATCTTTGGGGATGAGCTCCTATAATTCACCCCTCCACTTT. Residues: CASSQSLGMSSYNSPLHF. This rearrangement joins TRBV4-3 to TRBJ1-6; D ambiguous. Germline loops: CDR1 LGHNA, CDR2 YSLEER. The V end was cut by 2 bases, the J end by 0 bases, with 14 bases between. CDR3 length equals 18 residues.

V gene TRBV7-2 combines with J gene TRBJ2-1; D is uncertain. The CDR3 has 12 residues. In germline, CDR1 is SGHTA, CDR2 FQGNSA. V was clipped by 1 base and J by 10 bases, with 8 bases between them. CDR3 residues: CASSLDTAEQFF. CDR3 bases: TGTGCCAGCAGCTTAGATACGGCCGAGCAGTTCTTC.

The rearrangement links TRBV7-2 to TRBJ1-5; the match to TRBD1 covers 9 bases. Germline V gene lookup returns CDR1 SGHTA and CDR2 FQGNSA. J lost 7 bases, V lost 4 bases, and 2 bases had no gene match. CDR3 length: 13 amino acids. The CDR3 coding sequence is TGTGCCAGCAGCTGGACAGGGGTGCAGCCCCAGCATTTT. This translates into CASSWTGVQPQHF.

This clone was found a few times. The rearrangement joins TRBV4-2 to TRBJ2-3; tentative D call: TRBD1 (6 bases). Trimming removed 1 base at V and 4 bases at J, with 15 bases between. This CDR3 is 16 amino acids long. The V gene's germline CDR1 is LGHNA and CDR2 YNFKEQ. In nucleotides, the CDR3 is TGTGCCAGCAGCCAAGGCGGCAAAGCAGGGGCAGATACGCAGTATTTT. It translates to CASSQGGKAGADTQYF.

V and J are TRBV28 and TRBJ1-2, with 9 bases aligning to TRBD1. The ends lost 5 bases at V and 5 bases at J; junction bases unmatched: 9. Germline-derived CDR1 and CDR2 are MDHEN and SYDVKM. The CDR3 is made up of 15 amino acids. The CDR3 loop reads CASSLRQGDRYGYTF. The CDR3 coding sequence is TGTGCCAGCAGTCTCCGACAGGGGGACCGATATGGCTACACCTTC.

CDR3 protein: CASSIGGTGGYEQYF. In DNA, the CDR3 is TGTGCCAGTAGTATAGGTGGGACAGGGGGCTACGAGCAGTACTTC. The chain joins TRBV19 to TRBJ2-7; 11 bases match TRBD1. After removal of 1 base from V and 3 bases from J, the junction contained 2 bases not matched to a gene. Germline V gene lookup returns CDR1 LNHDA and CDR2 SQIVND (reference sequence). This CDR3 spans 15 amino acids.

The CDR3: CASSVEGYNEQFF. DNA of the CDR3: TGTGCCAGCAGCGTGGAGGGGTACAATGAGCAGTTCTTC. The rearrangement joins TRBV11-2 to TRBJ2-1; TRBD2 is a possible D gene (6 bases). The germline V and J ends were trimmed by 5 bases and 4 bases, with 9 bases remaining between them. CDR3 length: 13 amino acids. In germline, CDR1 is SGHAT, CDR2 FQNNGV.

This clone came up a few times. This rearrangement joins TRBV19 to TRBJ2-7; 9 bases are shared with TRBD2. Germline V gene lookup returns CDR1 LNHDA and CDR2 SQIVND (reference sequence). The junction had 4 bases not matched to a gene; V was cut back by 3 bases and J by 1 base. This CDR3 has 15 amino acids. CDR3 DNA: TGTGCCAGTAGTATTGGTAGCGGGGGATCCTACGAGCAGTACTTC. Translating gives CASSIGSGGSYEQYF.

The chain links TRBV18 to TRBJ1-1; weak D call: TRBD1 (5 bases). CDR3 length: 14 amino acids. V was clipped by 6 bases and J by 0 bases, with 11 bases between them. The V gene's germline CDR1 is KGHSH and CDR2 LQKENI. The CDR3 is CASSRRQLNTEAFF. The CDR3 bases are TGTGCCAGCTCCCGACGACAGCTGAACACTGAAGCTTTCTTT.

The chain links TRBV18 to TRBJ2-7; TRBD1 matches 7 bases. Germline trimming cut 5 bases from V and 3 bases from J; bases unmatched to any gene: 7. This CDR3 is built from 14 residues. Germline CDR1 reads KGHSH; CDR2 reads LQKENI. The CDR3 nucleotides read TGTGCCAGCTCATCTCCGACAGGGTACTACGAGCAGTACTTC. It is translated as CASSSPTGYYEQYF.

In the case of this clone: Other DNA sequences in this sample translate to the same CDR3. The chain is built from TRBV7-9 and TRBJ1-1, with D maybe TRBD1 (5 bases). Germline CDR1 reads SEHNR; CDR2 reads FQNEAQ (reference sequence). Trimming pared 3 bases from V and 5 bases from J, leaving 13 bases between. The CDR3 has 14 amino acids. The CDR3 DNA sequence: TGTGCCAGCAGCTTGGGGGGTTTCGGAACTGAAGCTTTCTTT. This sequence encodes CASSLGGFGTEAFF.

This rearrangement joins TRBV28 to TRBJ2-3; D not resolved. This CDR3 comprises 12 residues. V lost 6 bases and J 9 bases, leaving 13 bases between the germline ends. Germline V gene data show CDR1 as MDHEN and CDR2 as SYDVKM. CDR3 in DNA: TGTGCCAGCAGCCCGGCTGGTAGAACGCAGTATTTT. Translated: CASSPAGRTQYF.

This clone was detected only a few times. The chain employs TRBV23-1 and TRBJ1-2; D is ambiguous. TRBV23-1 is an ORF, and what it does is uncertain. The CDR3 length is 18 residues. Trimming shortened V by 3 bases and J by 3 bases, and 23 bases separated the two germline ends. The CDR3 bases are TGCGCCAGCAGTCAGCTGGTAGTTGTCCCACTCGCCTACTATGGCTACACCTTC. The encoded protein is CASSQLVVVPLAYYGYTF.

Concerning this clone: This sample includes further DNA sequences coding for the same CDR3. The chain carries TRBV9 and TRBJ1-3; the D is unclear. CDR3 length: 13 residues. V was pared by 2 bases and J by 2 bases, with 5 bases between. Germline V gene data show CDR1 as SGDLS and CDR2 as YYNGEE. The CDR3 region is CASSVAPGNTIYF. CDR3 nucleotides: TGTGCCAGCAGCGTGGCGCCTGGAAACACCATATATTTT.

About this clone: The same CDR3 can be traced to other DNA sequences in this sample. The chain has TRBV7-9 and TRBJ2-7, with D possibly matching TRBD2 (6 bases). Trimming cost V 5 bases and J 2 bases, with 13 bases left between them. Germline CDR1 reads SEHNR; CDR2 reads FQNEAQ (reference sequence). The CDR3 has 14 amino acids. CDR3 DNA sequence: TGTGCCAGCAGCCGCCAGGGAGGACCCTACGAGCAGTACTTC. Translated, it gives CASSRQGGPYEQYF.

The chain employs TRBV18 and TRBJ1-1; 9 bases map to TRBD1. CDR1 is KGHSH and CDR2 is LQKENI in the germline V gene. This CDR3 contains 14 residues. Unmatched junction bases numbered 3, after V lost 5 bases and J lost 2 bases. The DNA for the CDR3 is TGTGCCAGCTCAATGGACAGGGGTAACACTGAAGCTTTCTTT. This gives the protein CASSMDRGNTEAFF. Full variable domain (outside the CDR3, taken from reference TRBV18 and TRBJ1-1): NAGVMQNPRHLVRRRGQEARLRCSPMKGHSHVYWYRQLPEEGLKFMVYLQKENIIDESGMPKERFSAEFPKEGPSILRIQQVVRGDSAAYFCASSMDRGNTEAFFGQGTRLTVV.

This clone showed up just a few times. V gene TRBV19 combines with J gene TRBJ1-2; 8 nucleotides line up with TRBD1. CDR3 size: 15 residues. Germline V gene lookup returns CDR1 LNHDA and CDR2 SQIVND (reference sequence). The J segment lost 3 bases and the V segment lost 5 bases, leaving 8 bases of the junction unmatched. The CDR3 sequence is CASSPSLTGDYGYTF. The CDR3 region has the DNA TGTGCCAGTAGTCCCTCCTTGACAGGGGACTATGGCTACACCTTC.